This note documents a single TCR beta chain sequence. The CDR3 is 16 residues long. V shed 0 bases, J shed 4 bases, and the junction held 4 bases outside the gene matches. Germline values: CDR1 SGHTS, CDR2 YDEGEE. The sample belongs to a study of blood T cell repertoires in COVID-19. TCRdb's copy holds only in-frame clones and misses some; the assay was immunoSEQ multiplex PCR. The repertoire includes hundreds of thousands of clones, around 90% of them detected once, and less than 3.5% sits in the top ten. The specimen sequenced was peripheral blood. The chain is built from TRBV5-8 and TRBJ2-3, with 11 bases aligning to TRBD2. This sequence was found in a woman between 18 and 30 years old who had recovered from COVID-19. The CDR3 reads CASSLGLAGGADTQYF. The CDR3 DNA is TGTGCCAGCAGCTTGGGGCTAGCGGGAGGAGCAGATACGCAGTATTTT.